Below are 11 T cell receptor beta chains sequenced from a single sample in a study of T-cell reconstitution after alpha-beta-depleted transplantation in children. Researchers prepared the TCRbeta library using unique molecular identifiers, the study reports. TCRdb reanalysed the PCR reads using MiXCR and keeps one entry per CDR3 protein. The table has about 300,000 distinct CDR3 sequences, around 9.1% seen once. Sequenced material: PBMCs, taken before TCRalphabeta/CD19-depleted stem cell transplant. The source is a boy less than two years old with acute myeloid leukemia, due to receive a stem cell transplant.

This clonotype was recorded many times. The chain links TRBV12-3 or TRBV12-4 to TRBJ1-1; 9 bases agree with TRBD1. The V segment lost 2 bases and the J segment 3 bases; nucleotides outside the gene matches: 7. CDR3 size: 16 residues. CDR3 in amino acids: CASSLRGQGRYTEAFF. The CDR3 DNA sequence: TGTGCCAGCAGTTTAAGGGGACAGGGAAGGTACACTGAAGCTTTCTTT.

Many counts were recorded for this clonotype. This chain connects TRBV6-5 to TRBJ2-2; the D gene could be TRBD1 or TRBD2 (5 bases each). Trimming removed 2 bases from V and 0 bases from J, with 10 bases in between. CDR3 length equals 16 residues. Germline CDR1 and CDR2: MNHEY and SVGAGI. The CDR3 here is CASSYGTFANTGELFF. The DNA for the CDR3 is TGTGCCAGCAGTTACGGGACGTTCGCGAACACCGGGGAGCTGTTTTTT.

The V gene is TRBV6-5, the J gene TRBJ2-7; 11 bases line up with TRBD1. Unmatched junction bases numbered 4, after V lost 3 bases and J lost 6 bases. CDR1 is MNHEY and CDR2 is SVGAGI in the germline V gene. The CDR3 totals 14 residues. The CDR3 loop reads CASSYGQGAREQYF. DNA for the CDR3: TGTGCCAGCAGTTATGGACAGGGGGCTCGCGAGCAGTACTTC.

This clonotype was picked up many times. The chain is built from TRBV28 and TRBJ2-3; tentatively, D is TRBD2 (6 bases). Germline CDR1 MDHEN, CDR2 SYDVKM. The CDR3 runs to 17 residues. The V end lost 4 bases, the J end lost 2 bases, and 19 bases lay between the germline ends. Here the CDR3 reads CASSYTDLAWITDTQYF. DNA for the CDR3: TGTGCCAGCAGTTACACGGATCTAGCGTGGATCACAGATACGCAGTATTTT.

In its sample, this clonotype was seen many times. This chain's CDR3 is CASSQEASGVNEQFF. In nucleotides, the CDR3 is TGCGCCAGCAGCCAAGAGGCTAGCGGAGTCAATGAGCAGTTCTTC. The rearrangement links TRBV4-3 to TRBJ2-1; 7 bases are shared with TRBD2. With 0 bases clipped from V and 6 bases from J, the junction kept 5 bases outside the gene matches. Per the germline V gene, CDR1 is LGHNA and CDR2 is YSLEER. The CDR3 sequence is 15 residues long.

The rearrangement uses TRBV10-3 and TRBJ2-7; 7 positions agree with TRBD1. V shed 9 bases, J shed 3 bases, and the junction held 5 bases outside the gene matches. Germline values: CDR1 ENHRY, CDR2 SYGVKD. The CDR3 spans 12 residues. The CDR3, as DNA: TGTGCCATGGGAAACAGGGGCTACGAGCAGTACTTC. It yields the protein CAMGNRGYEQYF.

This clonotype was seen ten or more times. This sequence joins TRBV12-3 or TRBV12-4 and TRBJ2-3, with D perhaps TRBD2 (6 bases). There are 17 residues in the CDR3. V dropped 1 base and J dropped 0 bases, with 14 bases sitting between them. The CDR3 DNA is TGTGCCAGCAGTTTAGGGGGGGTACCTGCTAGCACAGATACGCAGTATTTT. It is translated as CASSLGGVPASTDTQYF.

This clonotype was counted ten times or more. The chain joins TRBV7-9 to TRBJ2-7, with D possibly matching TRBD2 (6 bases). The V end was cut by 0 bases, the J end by 6 bases, with 9 bases between. Looked up from germline, CDR1 is SEHNR and CDR2 is FQNEAQ (reference sequence). CDR3 length: 13 residues. The chain's CDR3 is CASSLATTSEQYF. As DNA, the CDR3 is TGTGCCAGCAGCTTAGCGACGACTAGCGAGCAGTACTTC.

There are many counts of this clonotype. This sequence joins TRBV12-3 or TRBV12-4 and TRBJ1-3; 7 positions match TRBD1. V trimming: 4 bases; J trimming: 3 bases; junction bases outside the gene matches: 6. The CDR3 is made up of 15 amino acids. Here the CDR3 DNA reads TGTGCCAGCAGTTCCCCCCGGACAGGTGGAAACACCATATATTTT. It translates to CASSSPRTGGNTIYF.

This clonotype occurred many times. The chain links TRBV20-1 to TRBJ2-2; no clear D. The V gene's germline CDR1 is DFQATT and CDR2 SNEGSKA (reference sequence). V was trimmed by 5 bases and J by 3 bases, leaving 13 bases between them. The CDR3 consists of 14 residues. CDR3 in amino acids: CSASRYADTGELFF. The CDR3 nucleotides are TGCAGTGCTTCTAGATACGCCGACACCGGGGAGCTGTTTTTT.

This clonotype was recorded at least ten times. The CDR3 loop is CSVGEAGNTIYF. CDR3 coding DNA: TGCAGCGTAGGGGAGGCCGGAAACACCATATATTTT. The gene calls are TRBV29-1 and TRBJ1-3, with D possibly matching TRBD1 (5 bases). CDR1 is SQVTM and CDR2 is ANQGSEA in the germline V gene. The CDR3 has 12 residues. Trimming shortened V by 6 bases and J by 4 bases, and 10 bases separated the two germline ends.